This T cell receptor (beta chain) was observed in a study of blood T cells in healthy people across ages. The study, taken as a whole, reports: In older individuals, TCR beta diversity per million T cells was lower, falling roughly linearly with age. Diversity was higher, and naive CD4+ cells more numerous, in long-lived donors than in aged donors.

The CDR3 runs 16 residues. The J segment lost 5 bases and the V segment lost 5 bases, leaving 11 bases of the junction unmatched. The germline V gene encodes CDR1 SGDLS and CDR2 YYNGEE. Isolation per sample recovered at least 6.5 million PBMCs. There were at least 5.5 micrograms of total RNA extracted from every sample. It was with a sample-barcoded 5' primer and a J-beta primer mix that a second PCR of roughly 7 to 12 cycles was run. TCRdb re-called the 5' RACE reads through MiXCR, storing one row per CDR3 protein. The data hold about 760,000 distinct CDR3 sequences, with more than 55% observed a single time. On this clonotype: What it recognizes is unknown.

The sample taken for sequencing was blood. The chain uses TRBV9 and TRBJ2-4; TRBD2 agrees at 9 bases. The receptor comes from a man aged 40-50 years in good health. DNA of the CDR3: TGTGCCAGCAGTGTTGGGAGGGCGGGGGGGGAAAACATTCAGTACTTC. Protein product: CASSVGRAGGENIQYF.